The 8 T cell receptor beta chains below all came from one sample that was sequenced in a study of prognosis after radiotherapy for stage I lung cancer. Multiplex PCR, run in two rounds, amplified TCR beta CDR3 from genomic DNA. Primers specific to each TRBV and TRBJ gene drove first-round PCR. TCRdb processed the multiplex PCR reads anew with MiXCR; each CDR3 protein has one entry. The sample has 10,000 to 15,000 distinct CDR3 sequences, about 51% seen once; the top ten hold more than 20%. This specimen consisted of PBMCs, obtained before or after stereotactic body radiation therapy (not recorded which). The receptors stem from a donor aged 50 or older with non-small cell lung cancer.

By frequency in the sample, this clonotype is medium-sized (0.01 to 0.1%). The V call is TRBV24-1, the J call TRBJ2-7; 7 bases align to TRBD1. This CDR3 has 15 amino acids. CDR1 KGHDR and CDR2 SFDVKD come from the germline V gene. The V gene end was trimmed by 12 bases and the J gene end by 3 bases; junction bases not matched to a gene: 16. The CDR3 is CASTPPRQGSYEQYF. The CDR3 DNA sequence: TGTGCCTCCACCCCTCCCCGACAGGGAAGCTACGAGCAGTACTTC.

The chain employs TRBV6-1 and TRBJ1-1; no clear D. CDR3 size: 14 residues. V lost 7 bases to trimming and J lost 1 base, with 13 bases between them. Germline V CDR1 and CDR2: MNHNS, SASEGT. The CDR3 loop reads CASNPAGKNTEAFF. In nucleotides, the CDR3 is TGTGCCAGCAACCCCGCAGGCAAGAACACTGAAGCTTTCTTT.

The chain combines TRBV20-1 with TRBJ2-7, with TRBD2 matching 7 bases. V lost 1 base and J lost 3; bases outside the gene matches: 6. Germline V gene sequence: CDR1 DFQATT, CDR2 SNEGSKA (reference sequence). This CDR3 is 14 amino acids long. The CDR3 coding sequence is TGCAGTGCTAGAGCCCTAGCGGAGGGCTACGAGCAGTACTTC. It translates to CSARALAEGYEQYF.

The V and J genes are TRBV14 and TRBJ1-2, with 8 bases lining up with TRBD1. CDR3 length: 13 residues. The V segment lost 6 bases and the J segment 2 bases; nucleotides outside the gene matches: 2. Germline loops: CDR1 SGHDN, CDR2 FVKESK. The CDR3 sequence is CASSRTGNYGYTF. CDR3 DNA sequence: TGTGCCAGCAGTAGGACAGGGAACTATGGCTACACCTTC.

This clonotype was seen a handful of times. V usage is TRBV11-1 and J usage is TRBJ1-3; the D gene is possibly TRBD1 (5 bases). V lost 3 bases and J 0 bases, leaving 12 bases between the germline ends. This CDR3 is built from 16 residues. Germline loops: CDR1 SGHAT, CDR2 FQDESV (reference sequence). The CDR3 region is CASSFSDTSSGNTIYF. The CDR3 DNA reads as TGTGCCAGCAGCTTCTCGGACACCTCCTCTGGAAACACCATATATTTT. Combining the CDR3 with reference TRBV11-1 and TRBJ1-3 gives the whole variable domain EAEVAQSPRYKITEKSQAVAFWCDPISGHATLYWYRQILGQGPELLVQFQDESVVDDSQLPKDRFSAERLKGVDSTLKIQPAELGDSAMYLCASSFSDTSSGNTIYFGEGSWLTVV.

This clonotype was counted at least ten times. The chain couples TRBV29-1 to TRBJ1-1; D gene ambiguous. The CDR3 runs 12 residues. The V gene's germline CDR1 is SQVTM and CDR2 ANQGSEA. Trimming pared 5 bases from V and 1 base from J, leaving 8 bases between. In DNA, the CDR3 is TGCAGCGTTCCCAGACGGAACACTGAAGCTTTCTTT. Its protein is CSVPRRNTEAFF.

This clonotype is deemed medium-sized. This CDR3 reads CASRRTTGGHGDEQYF. The DNA of the CDR3 is TGTGCCAGCAGACGAACCACAGGGGGGCATGGCGACGAGCAGTACTTC. The chain joins TRBV2 to TRBJ2-7; TRBD1 agrees at 8 bases. Germline values: CDR1 SNHLY, CDR2 FYNNEI. V shed 6 bases, J shed 5 bases, and the junction held 15 bases outside the gene matches. CDR3 length: 16 residues.

This clonotype was seen at least ten times. The chain links TRBV7-2 to TRBJ2-1; TRBD2 agrees at 13 bases. Trimming cost V 5 bases and J 12 bases; bases outside gene matches: 19. CDR3 size: 18 residues. Germline CDR1 is SGHTA and CDR2 is FQGNSA. CDR3 bases: TGTGCCAGCAGCCCAACCGACCTTACTAGCGGGAGGGCTTGGGGGCAGTTCTTC. Translating gives CASSPTDLTSGRAWGQFF.